This T cell receptor (beta chain) appears in the sequencing data of a study of immune heterogeneity within non-small cell lung tumors. As for the study in general: A handful of squamous cell carcinomas, about nine non-squamous carcinomas and 1 not otherwise specified made up the tumors.

About this clonotype itself: Its matching antigen is unknown.

General study results and limits: With an R of 0.3 to 0.4, local T-cell clonality correlated moderately but significantly with local tumor mutational burden.

The CDR3 loop spans 14 amino acids. V was cut by 2 bases and J by 0 bases, with 11 bases left in between. Germline assignment: CDR1 SQVTM and CDR2 ANQGSEA. As template, the study used bulk tumor genomic DNA at approximately 640 ng per sample. Biopsies that were spaced far apart were taken, several per primary tumor, during surgery. The patients were newly diagnosed with non-small cell lung cancer, had not been treated, and had curative surgery. Curative-intent surgery was being performed on the donors, who were patients newly diagnosed with non-small cell lung cancer. Multiplex PCR relied on 32 V and 13 J primers to amplify TCR beta CDR3. TCRdb called the multiplex PCR reads again in MiXCR, with one record for every CDR3 protein. The sample records 13,000 or so distinct CDR3 sequences, roughly 22% being singletons.

The sequence was collected from a man aged 60-69 years with non-small cell lung cancer. The chain carries TRBV29-1 and TRBJ2-7; either TRBD1 or TRBD2 may fit D (5 bases each). The sequencing input was lung tumor tissue. CDR3 amino acids: CSVELGRASYEQYF. CDR3 nucleotides: TGCAGCGTTGAACTGGGGCGGGCCTCCTACGAGCAGTACTTC.